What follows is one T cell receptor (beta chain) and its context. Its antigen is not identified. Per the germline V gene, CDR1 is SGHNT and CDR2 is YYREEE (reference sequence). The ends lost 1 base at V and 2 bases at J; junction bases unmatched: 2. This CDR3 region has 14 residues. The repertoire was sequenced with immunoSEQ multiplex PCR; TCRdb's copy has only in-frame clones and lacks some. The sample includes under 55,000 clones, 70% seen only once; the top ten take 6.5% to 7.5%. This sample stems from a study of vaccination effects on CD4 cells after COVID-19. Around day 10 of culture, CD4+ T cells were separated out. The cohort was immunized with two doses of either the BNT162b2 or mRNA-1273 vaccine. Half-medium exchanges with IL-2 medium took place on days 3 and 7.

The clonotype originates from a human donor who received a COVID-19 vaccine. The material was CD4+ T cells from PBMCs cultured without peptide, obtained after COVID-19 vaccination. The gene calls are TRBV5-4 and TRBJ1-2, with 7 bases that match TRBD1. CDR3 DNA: TGTGCCAGCAGCTTGAGAGGGGGCAACTATGGCTACACCTTC. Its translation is CASSLRGGNYGYTF. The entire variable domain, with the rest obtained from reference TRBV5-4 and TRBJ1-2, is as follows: ETGVTQSPTHLIKTRGQQVTLRCSSQSGHNTVSWYQQALGQGPQFIFQYYREEENGRGNFPPRFSGLQFPNYSSELNVNALELDDSALYLCASSLRGGNYGYTFGSGTRLTVV.